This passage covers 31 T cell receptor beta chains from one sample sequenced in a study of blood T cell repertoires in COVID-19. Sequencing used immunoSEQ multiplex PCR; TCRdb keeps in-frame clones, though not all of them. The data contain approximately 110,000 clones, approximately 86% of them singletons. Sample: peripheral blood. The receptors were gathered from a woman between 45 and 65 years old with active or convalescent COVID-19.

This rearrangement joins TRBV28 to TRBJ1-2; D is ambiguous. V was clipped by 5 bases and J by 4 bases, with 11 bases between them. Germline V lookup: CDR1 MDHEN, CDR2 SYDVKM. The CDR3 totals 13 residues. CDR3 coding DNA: TGTGCCAGCAGTATAGCGGACGGCTATGGCTACACCTTC. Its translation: CASSIADGYGYTF.

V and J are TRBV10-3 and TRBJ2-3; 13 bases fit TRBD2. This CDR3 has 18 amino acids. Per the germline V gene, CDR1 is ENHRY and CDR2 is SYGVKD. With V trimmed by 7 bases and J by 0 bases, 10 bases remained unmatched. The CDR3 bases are TGTGCCATCACCAAGGGACTAGCGGGAAAGGGTAGCACAGATACGCAGTATTTT. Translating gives CAITKGLAGKGSTDTQYF.

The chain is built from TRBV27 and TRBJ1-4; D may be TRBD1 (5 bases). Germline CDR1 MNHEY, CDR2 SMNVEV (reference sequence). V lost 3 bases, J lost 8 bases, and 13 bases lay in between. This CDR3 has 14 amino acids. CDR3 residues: CASSFQGAREKLFF. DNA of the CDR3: TGTGCCAGCAGTTTTCAAGGGGCGCGAGAAAAACTGTTTTTT.

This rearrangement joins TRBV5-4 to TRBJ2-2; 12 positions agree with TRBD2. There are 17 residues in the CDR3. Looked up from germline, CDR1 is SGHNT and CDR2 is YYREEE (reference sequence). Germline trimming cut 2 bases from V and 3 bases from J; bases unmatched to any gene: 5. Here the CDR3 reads CASSLGTSGPDTGELFF. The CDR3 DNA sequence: TGTGCCAGCAGCTTAGGGACTAGCGGGCCCGACACCGGGGAGCTGTTTTTT.

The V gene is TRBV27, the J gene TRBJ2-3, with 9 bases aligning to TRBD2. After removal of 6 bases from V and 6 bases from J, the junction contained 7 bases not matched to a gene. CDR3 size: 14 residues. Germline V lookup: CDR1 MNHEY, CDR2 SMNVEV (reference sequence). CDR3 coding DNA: TGTGCCAGCAGGCGGGAGGGCCAGGGTGATACGCAGTATTTT. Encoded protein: CASRREGQGDTQYF.

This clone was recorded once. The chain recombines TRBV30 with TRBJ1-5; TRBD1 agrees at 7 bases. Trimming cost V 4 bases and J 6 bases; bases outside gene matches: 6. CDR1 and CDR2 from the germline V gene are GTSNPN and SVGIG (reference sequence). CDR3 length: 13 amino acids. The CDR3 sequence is CAWNRDSGQPQHF. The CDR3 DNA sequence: TGTGCCTGGAATCGGGACAGTGGTCAGCCCCAGCATTTT.

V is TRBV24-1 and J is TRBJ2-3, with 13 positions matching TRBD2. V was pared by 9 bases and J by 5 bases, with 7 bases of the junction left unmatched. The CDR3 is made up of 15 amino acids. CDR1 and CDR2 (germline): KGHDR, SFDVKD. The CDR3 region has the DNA TGTGCCACCTCTGGGACTAGCGGGACGCAAGATACGCAGTATTTT. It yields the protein CATSGTSGTQDTQYF.

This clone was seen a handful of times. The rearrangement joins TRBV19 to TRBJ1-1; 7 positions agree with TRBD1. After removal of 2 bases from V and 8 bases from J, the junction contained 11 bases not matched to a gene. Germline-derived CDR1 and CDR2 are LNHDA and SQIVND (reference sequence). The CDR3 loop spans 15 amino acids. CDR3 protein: CASSINLPGTDEAFF. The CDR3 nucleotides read TGTGCCAGTAGTATAAACCTCCCCGGGACAGACGAAGCTTTCTTT.

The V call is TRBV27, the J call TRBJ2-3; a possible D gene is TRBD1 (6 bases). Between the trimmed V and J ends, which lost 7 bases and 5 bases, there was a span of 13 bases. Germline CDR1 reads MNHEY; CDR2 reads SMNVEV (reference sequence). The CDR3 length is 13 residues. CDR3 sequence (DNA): TGTGCCAGCAAGGGGGAGTTAGAAGATACGCAGTATTTT. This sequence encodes CASKGELEDTQYF.

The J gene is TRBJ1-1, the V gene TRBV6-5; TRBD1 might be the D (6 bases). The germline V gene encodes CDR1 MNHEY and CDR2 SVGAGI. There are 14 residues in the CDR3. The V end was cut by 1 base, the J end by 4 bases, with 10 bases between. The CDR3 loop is CASSYYTGTTEAFF. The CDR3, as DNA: TGTGCCAGCAGTTACTACACAGGGACCACTGAAGCTTTCTTT.

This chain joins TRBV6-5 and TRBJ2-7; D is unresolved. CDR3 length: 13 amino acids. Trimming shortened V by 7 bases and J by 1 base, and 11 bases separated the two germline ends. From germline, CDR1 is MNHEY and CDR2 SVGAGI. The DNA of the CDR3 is TGTGCCAGCACTCGGCGGCCATCCTACGAGCAGTACTTC. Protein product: CASTRRPSYEQYF.

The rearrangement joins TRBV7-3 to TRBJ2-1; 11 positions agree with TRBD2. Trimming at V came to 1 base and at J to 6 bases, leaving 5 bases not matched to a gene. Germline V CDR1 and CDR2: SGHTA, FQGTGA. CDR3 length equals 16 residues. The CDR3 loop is CASSLNSGRVVNEQFF. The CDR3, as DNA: TGTGCCAGCAGCTTAAATAGCGGGAGGGTCGTCAATGAGCAGTTCTTC. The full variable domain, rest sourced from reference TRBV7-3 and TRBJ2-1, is GAGVSQTPSNKVTEKGKYVELRCDPISGHTALYWYRQSLGQGPEFLIYFQGTGAADDSGLPNDRFFAVRPEGSVSTLKIQRTERGDSAVYLCASSLNSGRVVNEQFFGPGTRLTVL.

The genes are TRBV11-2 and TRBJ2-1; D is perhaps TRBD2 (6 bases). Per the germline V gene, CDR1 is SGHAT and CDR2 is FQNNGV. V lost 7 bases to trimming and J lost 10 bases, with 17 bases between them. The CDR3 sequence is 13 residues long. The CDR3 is CASTRGGREEQFF. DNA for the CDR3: TGTGCCAGCACCCGGGGAGGTCGAGAAGAGCAGTTCTTC.

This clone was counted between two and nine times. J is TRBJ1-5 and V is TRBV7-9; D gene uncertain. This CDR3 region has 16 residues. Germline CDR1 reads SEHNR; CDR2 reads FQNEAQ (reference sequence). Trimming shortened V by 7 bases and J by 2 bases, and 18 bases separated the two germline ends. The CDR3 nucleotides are TGTGCCAGCACCTCTGCTGTAGCGTCTGGCAATCAGCCCCAGCATTTT. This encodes CASTSAVASGNQPQHF.

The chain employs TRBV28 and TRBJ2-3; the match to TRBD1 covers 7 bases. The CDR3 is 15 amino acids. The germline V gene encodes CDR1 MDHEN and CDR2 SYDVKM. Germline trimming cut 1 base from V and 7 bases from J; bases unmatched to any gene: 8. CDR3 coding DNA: TGTGCCAGCAGTTTATTCATAACAGGGGATAATACGCAGTATTTT. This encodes CASSLFITGDNTQYF.

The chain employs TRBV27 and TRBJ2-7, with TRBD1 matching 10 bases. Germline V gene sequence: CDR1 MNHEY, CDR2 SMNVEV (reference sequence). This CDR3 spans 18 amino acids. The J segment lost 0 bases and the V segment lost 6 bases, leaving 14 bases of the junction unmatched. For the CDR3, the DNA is TGTGCCAGCAGGACCCGGGACAGGGGTAAGAGTGGCTCCTACGAGCAGTACTTC. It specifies CASRTRDRGKSGSYEQYF.

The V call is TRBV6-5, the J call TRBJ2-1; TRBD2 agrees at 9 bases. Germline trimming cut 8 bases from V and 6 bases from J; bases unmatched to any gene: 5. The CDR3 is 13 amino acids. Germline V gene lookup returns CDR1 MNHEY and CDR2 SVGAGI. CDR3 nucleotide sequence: TGTGCCAGCTGGCGAGCGGGAGGCAATGAGCAGTTCTTC. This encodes CASWRAGGNEQFF.

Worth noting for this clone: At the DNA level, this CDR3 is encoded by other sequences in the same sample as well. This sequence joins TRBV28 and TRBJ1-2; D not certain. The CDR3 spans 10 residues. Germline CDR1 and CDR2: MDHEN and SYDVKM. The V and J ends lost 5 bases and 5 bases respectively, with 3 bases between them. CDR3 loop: CASSRYGYTF. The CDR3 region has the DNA TGTGCCAGCAGTCGTTATGGCTACACCTTC.

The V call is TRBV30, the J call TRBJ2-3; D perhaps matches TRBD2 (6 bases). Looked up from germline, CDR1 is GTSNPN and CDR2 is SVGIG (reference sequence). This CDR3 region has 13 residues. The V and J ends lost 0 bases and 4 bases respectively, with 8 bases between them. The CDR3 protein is CAWSVGTADTQYF. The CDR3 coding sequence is TGTGCCTGGAGTGTTGGGACTGCAGATACGCAGTATTTT.

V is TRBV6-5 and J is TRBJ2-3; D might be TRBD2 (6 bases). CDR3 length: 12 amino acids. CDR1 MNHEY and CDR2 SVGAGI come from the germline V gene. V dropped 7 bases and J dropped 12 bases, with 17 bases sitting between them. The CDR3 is CASMNRLGLQYF. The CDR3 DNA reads TGTGCCAGCATGAACCGGCTGGGACTCCAGTATTTT.

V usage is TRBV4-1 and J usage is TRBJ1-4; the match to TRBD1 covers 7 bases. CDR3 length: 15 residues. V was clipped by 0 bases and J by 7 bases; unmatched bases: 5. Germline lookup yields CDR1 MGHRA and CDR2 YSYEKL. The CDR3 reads CASSQDLGGGEKLFF. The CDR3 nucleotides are TGCGCCAGCAGCCAAGATCTAGGGGGCGGTGAAAAACTGTTTTTT.

The CDR3: CASSLGSRAGNSPLHF. CDR3 nucleotides: TGTGCCAGCAGCTTAGGGTCCAGGGCAGGGAATTCACCCCTCCACTTT. The genes are TRBV7-2 and TRBJ1-6; D may be TRBD1 (5 bases). Germline V CDR1 and CDR2: SGHTA, FQGNSA. V lost 1 base to trimming and J lost 7 bases, with 14 bases between them. This CDR3 is 16 amino acids long.

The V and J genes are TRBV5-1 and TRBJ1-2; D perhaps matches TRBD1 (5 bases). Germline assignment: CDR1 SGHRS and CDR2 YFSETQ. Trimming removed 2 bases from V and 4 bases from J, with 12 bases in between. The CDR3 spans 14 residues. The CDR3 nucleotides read TGCGCCAGCAGCTTAAGCCAGGGATCCTATGGCTACACCTTC. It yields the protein CASSLSQGSYGYTF. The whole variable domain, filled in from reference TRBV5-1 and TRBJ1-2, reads KAGVTQTPRYLIKTRGQQVTLSCSPISGHRSVSWYQQTPGQGLQFLFEYFSETQRNKGNFPGRFSGRQFSNSRSEMNVSTLELGDSALYLCASSLSQGSYGYTFGSGTRLTVV.

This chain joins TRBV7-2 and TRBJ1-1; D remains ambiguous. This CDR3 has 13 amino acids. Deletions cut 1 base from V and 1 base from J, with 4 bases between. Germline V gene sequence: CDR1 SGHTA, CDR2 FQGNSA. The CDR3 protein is CASSLGRNTEAFF. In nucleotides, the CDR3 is TGTGCCAGCAGCTTAGGCAGGAACACTGAAGCTTTCTTT.

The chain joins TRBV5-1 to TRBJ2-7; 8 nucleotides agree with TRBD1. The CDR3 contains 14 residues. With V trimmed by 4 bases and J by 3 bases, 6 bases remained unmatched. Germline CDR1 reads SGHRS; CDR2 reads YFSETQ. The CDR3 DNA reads TGCGCCAGCAGCGGGAGGACAGGGAGCTACGAGCAGTACTTC. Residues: CASSGRTGSYEQYF.

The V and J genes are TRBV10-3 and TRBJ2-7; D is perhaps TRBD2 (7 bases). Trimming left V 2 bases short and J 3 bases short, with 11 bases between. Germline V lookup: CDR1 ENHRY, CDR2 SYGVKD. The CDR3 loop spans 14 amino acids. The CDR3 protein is CAISEGGADYEQYF. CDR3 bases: TGTGCCATCAGTGAGGGGGGGGCGGACTACGAGCAGTACTTC.

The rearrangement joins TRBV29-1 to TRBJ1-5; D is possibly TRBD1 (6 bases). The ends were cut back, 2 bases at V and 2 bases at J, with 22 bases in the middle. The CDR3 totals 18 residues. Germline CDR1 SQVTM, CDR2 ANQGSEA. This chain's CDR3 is CSVEWPPLRGVGNQPQHF. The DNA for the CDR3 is TGCAGCGTTGAATGGCCCCCTCTCAGGGGAGTTGGCAATCAGCCCCAGCATTTT.

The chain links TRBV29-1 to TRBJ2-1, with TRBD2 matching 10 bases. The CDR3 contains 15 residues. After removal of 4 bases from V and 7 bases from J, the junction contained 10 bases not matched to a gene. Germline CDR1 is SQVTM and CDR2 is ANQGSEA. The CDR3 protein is CSVAPLAGAMNEQFF. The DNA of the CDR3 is TGCAGCGTTGCACCGCTAGCGGGAGCGATGAATGAGCAGTTCTTC.

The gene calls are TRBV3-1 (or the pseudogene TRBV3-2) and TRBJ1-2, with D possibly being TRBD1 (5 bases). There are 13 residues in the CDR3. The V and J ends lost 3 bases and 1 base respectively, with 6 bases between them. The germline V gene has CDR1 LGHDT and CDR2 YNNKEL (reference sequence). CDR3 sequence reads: CASSQQGNYGYTF. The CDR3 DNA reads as TGTGCCAGCAGCCAGCAGGGTAACTATGGCTACACCTTC.

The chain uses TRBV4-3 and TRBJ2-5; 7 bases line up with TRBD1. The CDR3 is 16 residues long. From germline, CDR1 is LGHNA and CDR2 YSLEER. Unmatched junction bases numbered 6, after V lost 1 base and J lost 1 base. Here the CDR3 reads CASSQGLRTGQETQYF. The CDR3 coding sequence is TGCGCCAGCAGCCAAGGTTTGAGGACAGGCCAAGAGACCCAGTACTTC.

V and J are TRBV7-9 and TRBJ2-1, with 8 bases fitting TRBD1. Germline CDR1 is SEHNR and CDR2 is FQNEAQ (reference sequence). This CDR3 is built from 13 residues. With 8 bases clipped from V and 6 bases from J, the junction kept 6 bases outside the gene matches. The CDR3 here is CASLRTGGNEQFF. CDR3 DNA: TGTGCCAGCCTAAGAACAGGGGGCAATGAGCAGTTCTTC.